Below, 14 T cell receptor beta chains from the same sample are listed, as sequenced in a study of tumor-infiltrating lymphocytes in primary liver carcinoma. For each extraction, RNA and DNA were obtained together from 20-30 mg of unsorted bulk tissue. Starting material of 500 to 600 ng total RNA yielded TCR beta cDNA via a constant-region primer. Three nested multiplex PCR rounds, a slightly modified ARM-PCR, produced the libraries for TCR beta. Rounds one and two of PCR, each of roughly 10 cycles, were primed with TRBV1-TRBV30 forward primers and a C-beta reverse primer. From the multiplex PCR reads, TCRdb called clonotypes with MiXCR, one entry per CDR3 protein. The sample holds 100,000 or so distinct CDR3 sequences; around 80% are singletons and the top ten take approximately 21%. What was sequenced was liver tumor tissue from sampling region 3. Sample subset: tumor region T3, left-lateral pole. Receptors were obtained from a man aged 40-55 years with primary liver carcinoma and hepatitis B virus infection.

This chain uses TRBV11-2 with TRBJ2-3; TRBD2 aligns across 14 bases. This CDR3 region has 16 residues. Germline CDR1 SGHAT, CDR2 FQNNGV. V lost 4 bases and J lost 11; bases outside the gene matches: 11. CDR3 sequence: CASSSPGLAGVVMQYF. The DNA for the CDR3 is TGTGCCAGCAGCTCCCCGGGACTAGCGGGAGTAGTTATGCAGTATTTT.

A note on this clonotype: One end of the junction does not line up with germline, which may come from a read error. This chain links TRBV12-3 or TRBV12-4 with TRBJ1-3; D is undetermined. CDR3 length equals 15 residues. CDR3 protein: CTSSPNLWSGNTIYF. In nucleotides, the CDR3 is TGTACCAGCAGTCCCAATTTGTGGTCTGGAAACACCATATATTTT.

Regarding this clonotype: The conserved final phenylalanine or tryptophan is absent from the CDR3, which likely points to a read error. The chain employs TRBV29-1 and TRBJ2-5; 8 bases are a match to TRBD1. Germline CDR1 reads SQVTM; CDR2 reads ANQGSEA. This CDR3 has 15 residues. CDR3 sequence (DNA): TGCAGCGTCGAAGAAGCCAGGGGGCGAGCAGAGACCCAGTACATC. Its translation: CSVEEARGRAETQYI.

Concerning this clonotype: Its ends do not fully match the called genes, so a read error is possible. The CDR3 loop reads CVSSPTGVYGYTF. The DNA of the CDR3 is TGTGTCAGCAGTCCAACAGGGGTCTATGGGTACACCTTC. V and J are TRBV7-8 and TRBJ1-2; the match to TRBD1 covers 7 bases. The CDR3 is made up of 13 amino acids. CDR1 is SGHVS and CDR2 is FQNEAQ in the germline V gene. The full variable domain, completed using reference TRBV7-8 and TRBJ1-2, is GAGVSQSPRYKVAKRGQDVALRCDPISGHVSLFWYQQALGQGPEFLTYFQNEAQLDKSGLPSDRFFAERPEGSVSTLKIQRTQQEDSAVYLCVSSPTGVYGYTFGSGTRLTVV.

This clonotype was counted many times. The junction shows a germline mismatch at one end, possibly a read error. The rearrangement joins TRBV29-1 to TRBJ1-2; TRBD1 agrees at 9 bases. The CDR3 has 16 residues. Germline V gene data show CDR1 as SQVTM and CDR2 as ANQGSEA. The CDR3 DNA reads TGCAGCGTTGAAAAAGGTCAGGGGGACAGGGACTATGGCTACGCCTTC. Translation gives CSVEKGQGDRDYGYAF.

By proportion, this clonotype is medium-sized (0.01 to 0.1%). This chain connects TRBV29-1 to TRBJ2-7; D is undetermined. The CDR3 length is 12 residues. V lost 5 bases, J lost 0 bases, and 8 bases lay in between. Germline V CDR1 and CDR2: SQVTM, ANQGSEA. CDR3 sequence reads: CSVTSSSYEQYF. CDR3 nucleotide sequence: TGCAGCGTTACCTCGAGCTCCTACGAGCAGTACTTC.

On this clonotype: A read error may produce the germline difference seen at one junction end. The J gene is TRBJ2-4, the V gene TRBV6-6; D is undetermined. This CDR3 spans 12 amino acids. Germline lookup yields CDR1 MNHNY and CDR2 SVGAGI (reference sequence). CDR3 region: CASSFNKNILYF. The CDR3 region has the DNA TGTGCCAGCAGCTTCAATAAAAACATTCTGTACTTC.

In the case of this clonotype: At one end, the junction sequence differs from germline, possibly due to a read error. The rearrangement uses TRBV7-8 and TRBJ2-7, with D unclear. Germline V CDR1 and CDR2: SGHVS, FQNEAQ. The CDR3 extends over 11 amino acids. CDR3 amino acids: CASSISYEHYF. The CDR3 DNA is TGTGCCAGCAGCATATCTTACGAGCACTACTTC.

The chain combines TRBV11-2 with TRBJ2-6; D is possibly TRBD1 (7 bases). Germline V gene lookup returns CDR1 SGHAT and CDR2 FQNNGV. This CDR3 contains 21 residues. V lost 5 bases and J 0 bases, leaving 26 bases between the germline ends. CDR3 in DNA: TGTGCCAGCAGCATGGGGGGATACAGGGGCATTTTCCTCTCTGGGGCCAACGTCCTGACTTTC. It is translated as CASSMGGYRGIFLSGANVLTF. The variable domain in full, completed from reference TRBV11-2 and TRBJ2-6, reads EAGVAQSPRYKIIEKRQSVAFWCNPISGHATLYWYQQILGQGPKLLIQFQNNGVVDDSQLPKDRFSAERLKGVDSTLKIQPAKLEDSAVYLCASSMGGYRGIFLSGANVLTFGAGSRLTVL.

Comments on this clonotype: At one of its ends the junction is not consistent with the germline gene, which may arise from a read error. Here the CDR3 DNA reads TGTGCCAGCAGCTCCAGGGCAGAGATAGCTTGGGGCTATGGTTACGCCTTC. Translated: CASSSRAEIAWGYGYAF. The rearrangement joins TRBV5-6 to TRBJ1-2, with D possibly matching TRBD1 (5 bases). Germline V CDR1 and CDR2: SGHDT, YYEEEE. The CDR3 length is 17 residues.

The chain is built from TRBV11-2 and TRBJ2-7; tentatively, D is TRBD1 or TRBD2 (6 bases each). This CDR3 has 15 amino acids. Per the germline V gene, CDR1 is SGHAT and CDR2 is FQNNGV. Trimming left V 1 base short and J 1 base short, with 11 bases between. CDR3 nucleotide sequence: TGTGCCAGCAGCTTAGGGCCGGGGGCTTCCTACGAGCAGTACTTC. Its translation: CASSLGPGASYEQYF.

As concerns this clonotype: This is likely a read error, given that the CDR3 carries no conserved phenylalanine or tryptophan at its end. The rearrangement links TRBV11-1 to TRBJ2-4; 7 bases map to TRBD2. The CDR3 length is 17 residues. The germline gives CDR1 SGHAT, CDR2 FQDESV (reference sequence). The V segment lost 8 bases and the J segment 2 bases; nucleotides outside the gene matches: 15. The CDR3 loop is CASDFPGTSGTKNIQYL. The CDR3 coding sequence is TGTGCCAGCGACTTTCCCGGGACCAGCGGGACCAAAAACATTCAGTACCTC.

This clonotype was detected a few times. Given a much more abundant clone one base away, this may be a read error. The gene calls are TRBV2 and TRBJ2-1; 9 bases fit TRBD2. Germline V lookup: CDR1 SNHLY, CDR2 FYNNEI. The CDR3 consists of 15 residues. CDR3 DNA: TGTGACAGCAGCCAGCTAGCGGGGCAATACAATGAGCAGTTCTTC. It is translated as CDSSQLAGQYNEQFF.

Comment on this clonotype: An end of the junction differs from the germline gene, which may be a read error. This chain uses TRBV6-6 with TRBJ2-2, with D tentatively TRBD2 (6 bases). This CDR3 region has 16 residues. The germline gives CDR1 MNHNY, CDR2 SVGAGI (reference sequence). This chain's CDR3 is CTSGPAGTPNTGELFF. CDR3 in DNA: TGTACCAGCGGCCCTGCCGGGACTCCGAACACCGGGGAGCTGTTTTTT.